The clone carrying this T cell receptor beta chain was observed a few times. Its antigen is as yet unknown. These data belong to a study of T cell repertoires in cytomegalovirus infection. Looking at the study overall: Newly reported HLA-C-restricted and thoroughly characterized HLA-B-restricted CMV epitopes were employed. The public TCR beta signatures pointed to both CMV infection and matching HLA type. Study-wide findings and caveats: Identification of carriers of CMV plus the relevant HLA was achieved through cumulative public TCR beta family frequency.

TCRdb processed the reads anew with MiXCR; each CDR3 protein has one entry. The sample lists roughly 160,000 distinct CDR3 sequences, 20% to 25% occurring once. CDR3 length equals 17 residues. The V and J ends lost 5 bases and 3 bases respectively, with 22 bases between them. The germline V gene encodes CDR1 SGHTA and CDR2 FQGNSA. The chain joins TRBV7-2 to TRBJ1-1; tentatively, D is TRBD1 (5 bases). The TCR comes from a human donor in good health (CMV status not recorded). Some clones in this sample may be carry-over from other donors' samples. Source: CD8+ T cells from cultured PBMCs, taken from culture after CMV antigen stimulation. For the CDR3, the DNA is TGTGCCAGCAGCCACCCCGGTCTGGGGCCTGGGTACACTGAAGCTTTCTTT. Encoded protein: CASSHPGLGPGYTEAFF.